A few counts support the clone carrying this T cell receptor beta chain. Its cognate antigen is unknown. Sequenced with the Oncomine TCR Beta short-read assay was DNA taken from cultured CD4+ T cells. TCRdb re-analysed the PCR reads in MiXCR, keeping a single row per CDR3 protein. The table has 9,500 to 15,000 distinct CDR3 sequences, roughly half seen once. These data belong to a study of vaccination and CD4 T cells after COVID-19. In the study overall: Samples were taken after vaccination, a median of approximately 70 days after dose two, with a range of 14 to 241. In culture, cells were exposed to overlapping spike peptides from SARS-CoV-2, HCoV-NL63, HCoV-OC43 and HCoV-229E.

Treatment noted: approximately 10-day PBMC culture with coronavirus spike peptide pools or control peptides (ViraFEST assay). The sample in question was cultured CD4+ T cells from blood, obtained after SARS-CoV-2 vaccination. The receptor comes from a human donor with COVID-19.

The CDR3 region is CASSPPGGNRGLDTQYF. In DNA, the CDR3 is TGTGCCAGCAGCCCCCCGGGGGGTAACAGGGGGTTGGATACGCAGTATTTT. V is TRBV7-9 and J is TRBJ2-3; D perhaps matches TRBD1 (8 bases). The CDR3 covers 17 residues. The V gene lost 5 bases and the J gene lost 6 bases, with 24 bases spanning the gap. The V gene's germline CDR1 is SEHNR and CDR2 FQNEAQ (reference sequence).